What follows describes a single T cell receptor beta chain. This entry is derived from a study of control samples from healthy donors and cancer patients. Profiling relied on immunoSEQ multiplex PCR, and the TCRdb table lists in-frame clones only, not all of them. The sample lists over 100,000 clones, roughly 90% occurring once. Germline-derived CDR1 and CDR2 are LGHNA and YNFKEQ. V lost 3 bases and J lost 5; bases outside the gene matches: 3. The CDR3 is 15 amino acids. The specimen was blood. This clonotype was obtained from a woman aged 45-65 years in good health. The V and J genes are TRBV4-2 and TRBJ2-1, with TRBD2 matching over 11 bases. The CDR3 reads CASSHLAGGDNEQFF. As DNA, the CDR3 is TGTGCCAGCAGCCACTTAGCGGGAGGGGACAATGAGCAGTTCTTC.